This TCR beta chain was identified in a study of tumor and adjacent non-tumor tissue in lung cancer. Whole-study context: Aged about 31 to 85 years, patients included 10 men and roughly 5 women with stage I to III disease.

This sample's RNA came from whole unsorted tissue. Distant lung tissue was collected more than 3 cm away from the tumor edge. The CDR3 runs 16 residues. Germline CDR1 SQVTM, CDR2 ANQGSEA. This clonotype came up once. An end of the junction differs from the germline gene, which may be a read error. TCRbeta libraries were built with three rounds of nested PCR, modified from ARM-PCR. From the multiplex PCR reads, TCRdb called clonotypes with MiXCR, one entry per CDR3 protein. This sample has about 67,000 distinct CDR3 sequences, with under 80% found just once. The chain recombines TRBV29-1 with TRBJ2-7, with D perhaps matching TRBD1 (5 bases). Sequenced sample: distant non-tumor lung tissue. The receptor was isolated from a man between 60 and 75 years old with non-small cell lung cancer. The CDR3 DNA is TGCAGCGTTGAAGGGCCCCACGAGACAGCTTCCTACGAACAGTACTTC. The encoded protein is CSVEGPHETASYEQYF.